This record covers a single TCR beta chain. Only in-frame clones appear in the TCRdb table, and some are missing; sequencing was by immunoSEQ multiplex PCR. Among tens of thousands of clones listed, more than 60% were seen once. V was pared by 4 bases and J by 2 bases, with 9 bases between. Germline CDR1 MNHEY, CDR2 SMNVEV (reference sequence). This CDR3 has 13 amino acids. The data are from a study of neoadjuvant anti-PD-1 for oral cavity cancer. The clonotype originates from a person aged 35 to 85 with oral cavity squamous cell carcinoma. The chain employs TRBV27 and TRBJ2-7; D is perhaps TRBD1 or TRBD2 (5 bases each). Sample: PBMCs, taken before nivolumab (anti-PD-1) treatment. CDR3 in amino acids: CASSYQGPYEQYF. In DNA form, the CDR3 reads TGTGCCAGCAGTTACCAGGGACCCTACGAGCAGTACTTC.